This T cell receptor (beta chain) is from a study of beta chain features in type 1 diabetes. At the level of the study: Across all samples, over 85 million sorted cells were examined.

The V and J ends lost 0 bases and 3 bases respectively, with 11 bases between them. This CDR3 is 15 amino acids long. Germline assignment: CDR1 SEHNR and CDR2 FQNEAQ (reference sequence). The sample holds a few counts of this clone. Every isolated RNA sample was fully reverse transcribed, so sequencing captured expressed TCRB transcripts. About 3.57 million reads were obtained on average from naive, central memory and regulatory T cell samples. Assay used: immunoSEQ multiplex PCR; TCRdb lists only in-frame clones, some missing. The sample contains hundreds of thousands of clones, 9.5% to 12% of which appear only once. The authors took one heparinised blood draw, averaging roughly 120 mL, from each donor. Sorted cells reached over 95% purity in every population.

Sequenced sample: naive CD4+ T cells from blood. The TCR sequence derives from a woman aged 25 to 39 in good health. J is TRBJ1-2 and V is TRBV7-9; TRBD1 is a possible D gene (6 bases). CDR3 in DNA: TGTGCCAGCAGCTTAGCTGGTGGACAGCACTATGGCTACACCTTC. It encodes CASSLAGGQHYGYTF.